This TCR beta chain comes out of a study of T cell responses to AZD1222 COVID-19 vaccine. The repertoire was sequenced with immunoSEQ multiplex PCR; TCRdb's copy has only in-frame clones and lacks some. The sample holds 120,000 to 150,000 clones, about 87% seen once. Trimming cost V 4 bases and J 5 bases, with 9 bases left between them. The germline V gene has CDR1 SGHRS and CDR2 YFSETQ. The CDR3 is 12 amino acids. This receptor was obtained from an adult in good health. The source material was peripheral blood, sampled on day 0 of AZD1222 vaccination. The chain combines TRBV5-1 with TRBJ2-5; D is unresolved. The DNA for the CDR3 is TGCGCCAGCAGCGTGGAAGGGGAGACCCAGTACTTC. Translation gives CASSVEGETQYF.